One and the same sample provided the 25 T cell receptor beta chains below, sequenced in a study of blood T cell repertoires in COVID-19. Produced via immunoSEQ multiplex PCR; TCRdb's table is partial and in-frame only. This sample has 110,000 or so clones; 85% occur once, and the top ten carry about 13%. The sequenced material came from peripheral blood. The receptors here all came from a human donor in a cohort sampled during active COVID-19.

The chain joins TRBV6-6 to TRBJ1-5; tentatively, D is TRBD1 (5 bases). From germline, CDR1 is MNHNY and CDR2 SVGAGI (reference sequence). Deletions cut 4 bases from V and 2 bases from J, with 12 bases between. This CDR3 has 15 amino acids. The DNA of the CDR3 is TGTGCCAGCAGTTTGGGAGGGGCCGGCAATCAGCCCCAGCATTTT. Its protein is CASSLGGAGNQPQHF.

As DNA, the CDR3 is TGTGCCAGCAGGCATCCGGGGGTCGGGCAGCCCCAGCATTTT. Its translation: CASRHPGVGQPQHF. The rearrangement joins TRBV28 to TRBJ1-5; tentative D call: TRBD1 (5 bases). The germline CDR1 and CDR2 sequences are MDHEN and SYDVKM. Between the trimmed V and J ends, which lost 6 bases and 7 bases, there was a span of 16 bases. This CDR3 is built from 14 residues. Drawing the rest from reference TRBV28 and TRBJ1-5, the complete variable domain is DVKVTQSSRYLVKRTGEKVFLECVQDMDHENMFWYRQDPGLGLRLIYFSYDVKMKEKGDIPEGYSVSREKKERFSLILESASTNQTSMYLCASRHPGVGQPQHFGDGTRLSIL.

The genes are TRBV5-8 and TRBJ2-3, with 9 bases fitting TRBD2. The CDR3 covers 16 residues. V lost 1 base, J lost 2 bases, and 5 bases stayed unmatched. Germline V gives CDR1 SGHTS, CDR2 YDEGEE. DNA of the CDR3: TGTGCCAGCAGCTTGTCCAGCGGGGGGTTCACAGATACGCAGTATTTT. Residues: CASSLSSGGFTDTQYF.

This clone has just one count. This sequence joins TRBV24-1 and TRBJ2-3, with 9 bases that match TRBD2. Germline V gene sequence: CDR1 KGHDR, CDR2 SFDVKD. J lost 6 bases, V lost 3 bases, and 12 bases had no gene match. The CDR3 has 17 residues. In nucleotides, the CDR3 is TGTGCCACCAGTGATCCGCAGGGGCGGGGGGGTATGGATACGCAGTATTTT. Its protein is CATSDPQGRGGMDTQYF.

This rearrangement joins TRBV30 to TRBJ1-5, with D unresolved. Germline loops: CDR1 GTSNPN, CDR2 SVGIG (reference sequence). V was clipped by 2 bases and J by 2 bases, with 13 bases between them. The CDR3 has 15 residues. CDR3 residues: CAWSTRDLGNQPQHF. The CDR3 DNA reads TGTGCCTGGAGTACTAGGGATTTGGGCAATCAGCCCCAGCATTTT.

This clone was recorded once. V is TRBV20-1 and J is TRBJ1-1; D gene uncertain. Germline V gives CDR1 DFQATT, CDR2 SNEGSKA (reference sequence). The CDR3 length is 14 residues. V gave up 3 bases and J gave up 3 bases, with 14 bases separating them. The CDR3 region has the DNA TGCAGTGCTAGTTCCGGGAGGAGGGACACTGAAGCTTTCTTT. Translated: CSASSGRRDTEAFF.

J is TRBJ1-1 and V is TRBV5-8; the match to TRBD1 covers 8 bases. Germline CDR1 SGHTS, CDR2 YDEGEE. This CDR3 has 14 amino acids. V gave up 4 bases and J gave up 14 bases; unmatched junction bases: 16. The CDR3 DNA reads TGTGCCAGCAGCCAAGGGGGACAGGCCCCTAACCCCTTCTTT. As protein: CASSQGGQAPNPFF.

The V call is TRBV4-2, the J call TRBJ2-3; 9 nucleotides align to TRBD1. Germline-derived CDR1 and CDR2 are LGHNA and YNFKEQ. The CDR3 contains 15 residues. V lost 5 bases to trimming and J lost 3 bases; unmatched junction nucleotides: 6. In DNA, the CDR3 is TGTGCCAGCAGCTACTGGGACAGGGAAACAGATACGCAGTATTTT. This gives the protein CASSYWDRETDTQYF.

The chain uses TRBV7-2 and TRBJ2-5; D may be TRBD1 (5 bases). CDR1 is SGHTA and CDR2 is FQGNSA in the germline V gene. The CDR3 covers 15 residues. V was shortened by 0 bases and J by 2 bases, with 10 bases between the two germline ends. This chain's CDR3 is CASSLALSGQETQYF. CDR3 coding DNA: TGTGCCAGCAGCTTAGCGTTGTCAGGGCAAGAGACCCAGTACTTC.

This clone was detected once. This chain connects TRBV9 to TRBJ2-7; 8 bases are shared with TRBD2. Germline lookup yields CDR1 SGDLS and CDR2 YYNGEE. Trimming cost V 3 bases and J 4 bases; bases outside gene matches: 9. The CDR3 sequence is 15 residues long. CDR3 DNA: TGTGCCAGCAGCGAAAGGGGAGCGGGGGATTACGAGCAGTACTTC. Translation: CASSERGAGDYEQYF.

The rearrangement joins TRBV9 to TRBJ2-5; the D gene is possibly TRBD2 (7 bases). Germline lookup yields CDR1 SGDLS and CDR2 YYNGEE. The CDR3 spans 10 residues. In nucleotides, the CDR3 is TGTCCGGGGGGCGGGGAGACCCAGTACTTC. This sequence encodes CPGGGETQYF.

This sequence joins TRBV4-3 and TRBJ2-1; 14 bases map to TRBD2. The trim removed 1 base at V and 0 bases at J, leaving 11 bases unmatched. There are 21 residues in the CDR3. Germline lookup yields CDR1 LGHNA and CDR2 YSLEER. The CDR3 loop is CASSQGPRTSGGQSSYNEQFF. CDR3 coding DNA: TGCGCCAGCAGCCAAGGACCGAGGACTAGCGGGGGGCAGAGCTCCTACAATGAGCAGTTCTTC.

V usage is TRBV5-1 and J usage is TRBJ1-2, with 8 bases fitting TRBD1. V was pared by 3 bases and J by 7 bases, with 8 bases of the junction left unmatched. CDR3 length: 14 amino acids. Germline V gene lookup returns CDR1 SGHRS and CDR2 YFSETQ. The CDR3 region has the DNA TGCGCCAGCAGCTCTACAGGGGGAGAATTTGGCTACACCTTC. Translated, it gives CASSSTGGEFGYTF.

This clone was seen only a few times. The chain is built from TRBV3-1 (or the pseudogene TRBV3-2) and TRBJ2-1; 8 bases agree with TRBD1. The CDR3 length is 16 residues. V trimming: 5 bases; J trimming: 0 bases; junction bases outside the gene matches: 6. Germline V lookup: CDR1 LGHDT, CDR2 YNNKEL (reference sequence). The CDR3 loop is CASSTRTGSSYNEQFF. CDR3 nucleotide sequence: TGTGCCAGCAGCACCCGGACAGGGAGCTCCTACAATGAGCAGTTCTTC.

The gene calls are TRBV29-1 and TRBJ2-7; the match to TRBD1 covers 9 bases. The CDR3 is 13 residues long. Germline values: CDR1 SQVTM, CDR2 ANQGSEA. The J segment lost 5 bases and the V segment lost 1 base, leaving 3 bases of the junction unmatched. The CDR3 is CSVEGQGVNEQYF. The CDR3 coding sequence is TGCAGCGTTGAAGGACAGGGGGTGAACGAGCAGTACTTC.

The rearrangement uses TRBV6-5 and TRBJ1-2; D is unclear. Looked up from germline, CDR1 is MNHEY and CDR2 is SVGAGI. CDR3 length: 14 amino acids. The V end was cut by 0 bases, the J end by 5 bases, with 10 bases between. CDR3: CASSYSPGIYGYTF. The CDR3 nucleotides read TGTGCCAGCAGTTACTCGCCGGGAATATATGGCTACACCTTC.

V is TRBV24-1 and J is TRBJ2-3; TRBD2 agrees at 14 bases. With 5 bases clipped from V and 4 bases from J, the junction kept 7 bases outside the gene matches. The germline V gene has CDR1 KGHDR and CDR2 SFDVKD. CDR3 length: 17 residues. In DNA form, the CDR3 reads TGTGCCACCAGTGCAACCACGGGACTAGCGGGGGCAGATACGCAGTATTTT. Protein product: CATSATTGLAGADTQYF.

This clone was counted once. The V call is TRBV2, the J call TRBJ2-6; D possibly corresponds to TRBD1 (5 bases). The CDR3 totals 17 residues. Looked up from germline, CDR1 is SNHLY and CDR2 is FYNNEI. V was cut by 2 bases and J by 0 bases, with 11 bases left in between. The CDR3 here is CASSESHRPSGANVLTF. CDR3 DNA sequence: TGTGCCAGCAGTGAAAGCCACAGGCCCTCTGGGGCCAACGTCCTGACTTTC.

J is TRBJ2-1 and V is TRBV28; TRBD1 is a possible D gene (6 bases). V was cut by 3 bases and J by 15 bases, with 15 bases left in between. Germline V CDR1 and CDR2: MDHEN, SYDVKM. This CDR3 has 12 residues. The CDR3 DNA is TGTGCCAGCAGTTTTGTGGGGGCGAGCACGTTCTTC. It translates to CASSFVGASTFF.

This clone was observed a single time. This chain joins TRBV2 and TRBJ1-3; D is possibly TRBD1 (6 bases). V lost 1 base to trimming and J lost 2 bases, with 15 bases between them. The germline CDR1 and CDR2 sequences are SNHLY and FYNNEI. The CDR3 runs to 17 residues. The CDR3 here is CASSEEGYRVAGNTIYF. In DNA, the CDR3 is TGTGCCAGCAGTGAAGAGGGGTACAGGGTGGCTGGAAACACCATATATTTT.

The rearrangement uses TRBV30 and TRBJ1-2, with 7 bases lining up with TRBD1. In germline, CDR1 is GTSNPN, CDR2 SVGIG (reference sequence). CDR3 length equals 13 residues. The V gene end was trimmed by 2 bases and the J gene end by 7 bases; junction bases not matched to a gene: 7. CDR3 sequence (DNA): TGTGCCTGGAGTAACGGACAGGAATCTGGCTACACCTTC. Protein: CAWSNGQESGYTF. The full variable domain, with the rest looked up from reference TRBV30 and TRBJ1-2, is SQTIHQWPATLVQPVGSPLSLECTVEGTSNPNLYWYRQAAGRGLQLLFYSVGIGQISSEVPQNLSASRPQDRQFILSSKKLLLSDSGFYLCAWSNGQESGYTFGSGTRLTVV.

V is TRBV20-1 and J is TRBJ2-3; no clear D. The CDR3 has 11 residues. The germline gives CDR1 DFQATT, CDR2 SNEGSKA (reference sequence). V was cut by 3 bases and J by 3 bases, with 4 bases left in between. CDR3 sequence reads: CSASPTDTQYF. CDR3 DNA sequence: TGCAGTGCTAGCCCGACAGATACGCAGTATTTT.

The genes are TRBV5-6 and TRBJ2-7, with D perhaps TRBD2 (7 bases). The V end was cut by 4 bases, the J end by 7 bases, with 21 bases between. Germline V gives CDR1 SGHDT, CDR2 YYEEEE. The CDR3 length is 15 residues. CDR3 coding DNA: TGTGCCAGCAGCCCCCTCACCTTGAGGGGGGGAGAGCAGTACTTC. Encoded protein: CASSPLTLRGGEQYF.

The chain uses TRBV19 and TRBJ2-1, with 12 bases that match TRBD2. The CDR3 is 16 amino acids. The V gene end was trimmed by 6 bases and the J gene end by 9 bases; junction bases not matched to a gene: 12. Germline assignment: CDR1 LNHDA and CDR2 SQIVND (reference sequence). The CDR3 nucleotides are TGTGCCAGTAGATCGAACCCGGGACTAGCGGGCGGTGAGCAGTTCTTC. It codes for CASRSNPGLAGGEQFF. The full variable domain, completed using reference TRBV19 and TRBJ2-1, is DGGITQSPKYLFRKEGQNVTLSCEQNLNHDAMYWYRQDPGQGLRLIYYSQIVNDFQKGDIAEGYSVSREKKESFPLTVTSAQKNPTAFYLCASRSNPGLAGGEQFFGPGTRLTVL.

This chain uses TRBV5-4 with TRBJ1-6; D not resolved. Deletions cut 0 bases from V and 5 bases from J, with 12 bases between. This CDR3 is built from 16 residues. Germline V gene lookup returns CDR1 SGHNT and CDR2 YYREEE (reference sequence). The CDR3 region is CASSLVLTTNNSPLHF. The CDR3 coding sequence is TGTGCCAGCAGCTTGGTTCTGACAACGAATAATTCACCCCTCCACTTT.